A single sample gave rise to the 20 T cell receptor beta chains below, sequenced in a study of T-cell memory formation after mild COVID-19. TCRdb recomputed calls from the 5' RACE reads with MiXCR, one row per CDR3 protein. The table shows about 150,000 distinct CDR3 sequences, with 20% to 25% occurring only once. Source material: PBMCs or a T cell subset sorted from them (not recorded which). These receptors were taken from an adult woman who had mild COVID-19 (a few samples of this study predate the infection). Cell type and time point are not known.

The J gene is TRBJ2-3, the V gene TRBV24-1; tentative D call: TRBD2 (5 bases). CDR3 length: 17 residues. V lost 1 base and J 4 bases, leaving 17 bases between the germline ends. From germline, CDR1 is KGHDR and CDR2 SFDVKD. CDR3 coding DNA: TGTGCCACCAGTGATTTCAAGGAGGCGAGCGGAGCAGATACGCAGTATTTT. It encodes CATSDFKEASGADTQYF.

The chain has TRBV21-1 and TRBJ1-1; the table assigns TRBD1, which was not confirmed against the DNA. TRBV21-1 is given as a pseudogene. The CDR3 covers 13 residues. Here the CDR3 reads CASKDGWDAEAFF. The CDR3 DNA reads TGTGCCAGCAAAGACGGATGGGACGCCGAAGCTTTCTTT.

A few counts support this clonotype. This rearrangement joins TRBV24-1 to TRBJ1-5; D uncertain. CDR3 length: 14 amino acids. With 2 bases removed from V and 3 bases from J, the gap between germline ends came to 7 bases. Per germline, CDR1 KGHDR and CDR2 SFDVKD. CDR3 region: CATSDSSHNQPQHF. The CDR3 DNA follows: TGTGCCACCAGTGATTCAAGCCACAATCAGCCCCAGCATTTT.

The chain links TRBV4-1 to TRBJ2-1; a weak D match, TRBD1 (5 bases). V lost 4 bases and J 8 bases, leaving 12 bases between the germline ends. The CDR3 length is 13 residues. Germline-derived CDR1 and CDR2 are MGHRA and YSYEKL. The CDR3 nucleotides are TGCGCCAGCAGCCTTCAGGGTATGGATGAGCAGTTCTTC. This codes for CASSLQGMDEQFF.

The chain recombines TRBV27 with TRBJ1-1, with 8 positions matching TRBD1. Germline CDR1 MNHEY, CDR2 SMNVEV (reference sequence). This CDR3 region has 14 residues. V trimming: 4 bases; J trimming: 8 bases; junction bases outside the gene matches: 9. For the CDR3, the DNA is TGTGCCAGCAGTTGGACAGGGCCTTCTCGAGAAGCTTTCTTT. It is translated as CASSWTGPSREAFF.

This clonotype occurred a few times. The chain links TRBV27 to TRBJ2-1, with 10 bases fitting TRBD2. The junction had 13 bases not matched to a gene; V was cut back by 6 bases and J by 8 bases. The germline V gene has CDR1 MNHEY and CDR2 SMNVEV (reference sequence). The CDR3 is 16 residues long. The CDR3 nucleotides are TGTGCCAGCAGCCTTACCAGCGGGGGGGCTGCGGATGAGCAGTTCTTC. Protein product: CASSLTSGGAADEQFF.

This clonotype was counted at least ten times. This chain links TRBV3-1 with TRBJ1-1; D remains unclear. V dropped 5 bases and J dropped 1 base, with 8 bases sitting between them. The CDR3 spans 13 residues. The germline gives CDR1 LGHDT, CDR2 YNNKEL (reference sequence). The chain's CDR3 is CASSVTENTEAFF. DNA for the CDR3: TGTGCCAGCAGCGTGACCGAGAACACTGAAGCTTTCTTT.

This clonotype was detected only a few times. V is TRBV5-1 and J is TRBJ2-7; possibly TRBD1 for D (5 bases). The V gene's germline CDR1 is SGHRS and CDR2 YFSETQ. Trimming left V 4 bases short and J 6 bases short, with 14 bases between. CDR3 size: 13 residues. DNA of the CDR3: TGCGCCAGCAGCCACACTGACAGCCTCGAGCAGTACTTC. Translation gives CASSHTDSLEQYF. The full variable domain, with the rest looked up from reference TRBV5-1 and TRBJ2-7, is KAGVTQTPRYLIKTRGQQVTLSCSPISGHRSVSWYQQTPGQGLQFLFEYFSETQRNKGNFPGRFSGRQFSNSRSEMNVSTLELGDSALYLCASSHTDSLEQYFGPGTRLTVT.

The J gene is TRBJ1-4, the V gene TRBV4-1; weak D call: TRBD1 (5 bases). The CDR3 is 16 residues long. CDR1 and CDR2 from the germline V gene are MGHRA and YSYEKL. V was trimmed by 2 bases and J by 0 bases, leaving 10 bases between them. The CDR3 is CASSQSLTATNEKLFF. CDR3 coding DNA: TGCGCCAGCAGCCAAAGCTTGACAGCAACTAATGAAAAACTGTTTTTT.

The V gene is TRBV5-5, the J gene TRBJ2-7; no clear D gene. V was pared by 0 bases and J by 6 bases, with 16 bases between. This CDR3 is 15 amino acids long. CDR1 is SGHKS and CDR2 is YYEKEE in the germline V gene (reference sequence). The CDR3 loop reads CASSLVGALLSEQYF. CDR3 bases: TGTGCCAGCAGCTTGGTTGGCGCTCTACTGTCCGAGCAGTACTTC.

Only a few counts were recorded for this clonotype. The CDR3 reads CASGRSLPSYNEQFF. The CDR3 nucleotides are TGTGCCAGCGGACGTAGCCTGCCCTCCTACAATGAGCAGTTCTTC. The chain uses TRBV2 and TRBJ2-1; D not resolved. CDR1 and CDR2 from the germline V gene are SNHLY and FYNNEI. Deletions cut 8 bases from V and 0 bases from J, with 14 bases between. The CDR3 consists of 15 residues.

The chain uses TRBV12-3 or TRBV12-4 and TRBJ1-1; no clear D gene. Trimming left V 3 bases short and J 0 bases short, with 8 bases between. The CDR3 loop spans 14 amino acids. CDR3 nucleotide sequence: TGTGCCAGCAGTTTGAGGGAGATGAACACTGAAGCTTTCTTT. Translating it yields CASSLREMNTEAFF.

The CDR3 sequence: CASSLLRGPDQPQHF. The CDR3 nucleotides are TGTGCCAGCAGCTTGTTAAGGGGTCCGGATCAGCCCCAGCATTTT. The rearrangement uses TRBV5-6 and TRBJ1-5; D may be TRBD1 (5 bases). The length of the CDR3 is 15 residues. V was cut by 1 base and J by 5 bases, with 13 bases left in between. CDR1 and CDR2 (germline): SGHDT, YYEEEE.

The chain is built from TRBV5-1 and TRBJ2-3, with 11 bases that match TRBD2. The CDR3 has 18 residues. V shed 4 bases, J shed 2 bases, and the junction held 12 bases outside the gene matches. Germline V gene lookup returns CDR1 SGHRS and CDR2 YFSETQ. This chain's CDR3 is CASSGGLAARLTTDTQYF. Written as DNA, the CDR3 is TGCGCCAGCAGCGGGGGACTAGCGGCTAGACTAACCACAGATACGCAGTATTTT.

This rearrangement joins TRBV9 to TRBJ2-7, with D maybe TRBD2 (5 bases). CDR1 SGDLS and CDR2 YYNGEE come from the germline V gene. V was clipped by 0 bases and J by 0 bases, with 7 bases between them. The CDR3 runs to 14 residues. The CDR3 protein is CASSVGTASYEQYF. DNA for the CDR3: TGTGCCAGCAGCGTAGGGACTGCCTCCTACGAGCAGTACTTC.

This clonotype has a handful of counts. V gene TRBV12-3 or TRBV12-4 combines with J gene TRBJ2-1, with a weak D call TRBD2 (7 bases). V was shortened by 6 bases and J by 4 bases, with 16 bases between the two germline ends. The CDR3 length is 15 residues. The CDR3 loop is CASSRGAEIYNEQFF. As DNA, the CDR3 is TGTGCCAGCAGCCGGGGGGCAGAGATTTACAATGAGCAGTTCTTC.

As DNA, the CDR3 is TGCGCCAGCAGCCAAGACAGGGGGGACGAGCAGTACTTC. Translation gives CASSQDRGDEQYF. The chain links TRBV4-1 to TRBJ2-7; a possible D gene is TRBD1 (7 bases). V was clipped by 0 bases and J by 5 bases, with 8 bases between them. The V gene's germline CDR1 is MGHRA and CDR2 YSYEKL. CDR3 length: 13 amino acids.

V and J are TRBV2 and TRBJ1-2; no firm D call. Trimming shortened V by 6 bases and J by 0 bases, and 14 bases separated the two germline ends. The CDR3 loop spans 15 amino acids. Looked up from germline, CDR1 is SNHLY and CDR2 is FYNNEI. The CDR3 reads CASSPRATANYGYTF. The CDR3 nucleotides are TGTGCCAGCAGCCCCCGCGCAACCGCTAACTATGGCTACACCTTC.

The chain is built from TRBV4-1 and TRBJ1-6; D is unresolved. V was clipped by 3 bases and J by 6 bases, with 15 bases between them. There are 16 residues in the CDR3. CDR1 and CDR2 (germline): MGHRA, YSYEKL. The CDR3 nucleotides read TGCGCCAGCAGCCAGGAACAAGGGAACTCTAATTCACCCCTCCACTTT. Translation: CASSQEQGNSNSPLHF.

The V call is TRBV9, the J call TRBJ2-3; 8 bases agree with TRBD2. Germline V gene data show CDR1 as SGDLS and CDR2 as YYNGEE. The length of the CDR3 is 16 residues. J gave up 0 bases and V 4 bases, and 7 bases lay outside the gene matches. Here the CDR3 DNA reads TGTGCCAGCAGCCTAAGCGGGGGCCATAGCACAGATACGCAGTATTTT. Translated: CASSLSGGHSTDTQYF.